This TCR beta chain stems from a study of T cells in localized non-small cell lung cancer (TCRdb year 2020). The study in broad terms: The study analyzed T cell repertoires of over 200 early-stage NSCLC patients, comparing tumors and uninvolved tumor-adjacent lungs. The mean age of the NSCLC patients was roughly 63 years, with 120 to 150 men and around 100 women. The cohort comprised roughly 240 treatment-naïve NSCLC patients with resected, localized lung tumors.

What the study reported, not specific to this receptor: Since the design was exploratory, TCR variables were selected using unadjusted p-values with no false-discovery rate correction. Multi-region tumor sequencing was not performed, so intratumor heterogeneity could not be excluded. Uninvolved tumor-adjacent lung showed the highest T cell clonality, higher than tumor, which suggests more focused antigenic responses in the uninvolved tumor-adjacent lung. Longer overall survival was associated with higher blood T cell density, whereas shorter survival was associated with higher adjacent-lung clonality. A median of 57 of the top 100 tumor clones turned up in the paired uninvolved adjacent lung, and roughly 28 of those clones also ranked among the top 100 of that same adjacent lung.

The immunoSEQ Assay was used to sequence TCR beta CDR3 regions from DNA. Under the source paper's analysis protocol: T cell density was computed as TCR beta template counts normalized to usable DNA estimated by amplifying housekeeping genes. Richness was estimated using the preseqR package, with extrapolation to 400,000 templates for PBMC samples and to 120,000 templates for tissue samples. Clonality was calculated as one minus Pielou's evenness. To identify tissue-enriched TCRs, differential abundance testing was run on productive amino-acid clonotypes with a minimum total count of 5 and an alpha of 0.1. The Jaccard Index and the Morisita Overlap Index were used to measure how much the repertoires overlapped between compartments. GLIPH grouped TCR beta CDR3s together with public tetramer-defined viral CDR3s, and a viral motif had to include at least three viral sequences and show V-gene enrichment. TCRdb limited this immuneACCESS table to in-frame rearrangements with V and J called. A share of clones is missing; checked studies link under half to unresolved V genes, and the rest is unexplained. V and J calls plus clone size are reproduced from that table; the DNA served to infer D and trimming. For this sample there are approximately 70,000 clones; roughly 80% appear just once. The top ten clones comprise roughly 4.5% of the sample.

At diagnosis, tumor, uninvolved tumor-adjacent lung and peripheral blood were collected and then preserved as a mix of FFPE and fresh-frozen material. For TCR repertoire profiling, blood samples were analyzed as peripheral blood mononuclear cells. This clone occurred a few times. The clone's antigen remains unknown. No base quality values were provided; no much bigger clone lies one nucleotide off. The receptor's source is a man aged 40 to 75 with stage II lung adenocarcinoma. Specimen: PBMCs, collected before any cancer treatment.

This receptor has the CDR3 CASSVDGTGNTGELFF. The DNA sequence is as follows: TGTGCCAGCAGCGTCGACGGGACAGGGAACACCGGGGAGCTGTTTTTT. The rearrangement joined TRBV9 to TRBJ2-2; the central 8 bases match TRBD1. From its cysteine to its phenylalanine, the CDR3 spans 16 amino acids. The retained sequence is limited to the CDR3, 48 bases, with the frame set at the first base. CDR1 and CDR2 are read off the germline V gene as SGDLS and YYNGEE. Ends trimmed: V by 2 bases, J by 1 base; bases unmatched to a gene: 4.